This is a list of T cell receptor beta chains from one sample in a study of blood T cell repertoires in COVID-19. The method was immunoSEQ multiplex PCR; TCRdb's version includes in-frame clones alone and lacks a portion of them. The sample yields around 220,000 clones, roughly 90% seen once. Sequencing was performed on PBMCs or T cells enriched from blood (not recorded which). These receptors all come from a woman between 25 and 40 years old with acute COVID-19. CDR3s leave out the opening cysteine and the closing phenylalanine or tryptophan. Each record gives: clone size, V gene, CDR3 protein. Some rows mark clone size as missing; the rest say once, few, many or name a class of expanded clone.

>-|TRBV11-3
ASSSEGQGAFAEQF
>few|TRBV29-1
SVAGANNEQF
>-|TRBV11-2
ASSLDRQGATNSPLH
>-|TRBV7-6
ASSNLAGVGAGEQF
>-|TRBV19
ATRQGASQPQH
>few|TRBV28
ASSLGTAMNTEAF
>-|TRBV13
ASSSNRGTEAF
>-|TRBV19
ASSIRTGRQPQH
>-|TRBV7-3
ASSPRDGYGYT
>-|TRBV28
ASRQGGNSNQPQH
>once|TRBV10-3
AITPGIAGSYNEQF
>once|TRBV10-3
AISATEPNNSPLH
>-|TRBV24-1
ATRDSGFGANVLT
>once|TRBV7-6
ASSLADITYNEQF
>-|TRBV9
ASSVGNRGSNEQY
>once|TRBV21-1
ASSGGPRGSFLAKNIQY
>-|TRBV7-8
ASSLVGGNNQPQH
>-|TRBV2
ASSPQGADQPQH